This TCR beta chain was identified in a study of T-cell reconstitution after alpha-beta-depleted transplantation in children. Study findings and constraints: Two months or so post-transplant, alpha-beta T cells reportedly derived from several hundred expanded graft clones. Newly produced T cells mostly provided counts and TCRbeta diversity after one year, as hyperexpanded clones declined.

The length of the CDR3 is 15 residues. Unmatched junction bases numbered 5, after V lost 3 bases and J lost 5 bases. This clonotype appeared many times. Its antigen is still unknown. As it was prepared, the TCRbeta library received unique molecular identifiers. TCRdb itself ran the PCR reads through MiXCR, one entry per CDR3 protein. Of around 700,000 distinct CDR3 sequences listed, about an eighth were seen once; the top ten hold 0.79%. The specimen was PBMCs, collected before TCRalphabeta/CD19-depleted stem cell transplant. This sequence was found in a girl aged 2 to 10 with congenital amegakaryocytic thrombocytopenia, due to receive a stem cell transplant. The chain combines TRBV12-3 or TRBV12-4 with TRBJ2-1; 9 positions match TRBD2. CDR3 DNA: TGTGCCAGCAGTTTTAGGCGACTAGCGGACAATGAGCAGTTCTTC. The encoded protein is CASSFRRLADNEQFF.